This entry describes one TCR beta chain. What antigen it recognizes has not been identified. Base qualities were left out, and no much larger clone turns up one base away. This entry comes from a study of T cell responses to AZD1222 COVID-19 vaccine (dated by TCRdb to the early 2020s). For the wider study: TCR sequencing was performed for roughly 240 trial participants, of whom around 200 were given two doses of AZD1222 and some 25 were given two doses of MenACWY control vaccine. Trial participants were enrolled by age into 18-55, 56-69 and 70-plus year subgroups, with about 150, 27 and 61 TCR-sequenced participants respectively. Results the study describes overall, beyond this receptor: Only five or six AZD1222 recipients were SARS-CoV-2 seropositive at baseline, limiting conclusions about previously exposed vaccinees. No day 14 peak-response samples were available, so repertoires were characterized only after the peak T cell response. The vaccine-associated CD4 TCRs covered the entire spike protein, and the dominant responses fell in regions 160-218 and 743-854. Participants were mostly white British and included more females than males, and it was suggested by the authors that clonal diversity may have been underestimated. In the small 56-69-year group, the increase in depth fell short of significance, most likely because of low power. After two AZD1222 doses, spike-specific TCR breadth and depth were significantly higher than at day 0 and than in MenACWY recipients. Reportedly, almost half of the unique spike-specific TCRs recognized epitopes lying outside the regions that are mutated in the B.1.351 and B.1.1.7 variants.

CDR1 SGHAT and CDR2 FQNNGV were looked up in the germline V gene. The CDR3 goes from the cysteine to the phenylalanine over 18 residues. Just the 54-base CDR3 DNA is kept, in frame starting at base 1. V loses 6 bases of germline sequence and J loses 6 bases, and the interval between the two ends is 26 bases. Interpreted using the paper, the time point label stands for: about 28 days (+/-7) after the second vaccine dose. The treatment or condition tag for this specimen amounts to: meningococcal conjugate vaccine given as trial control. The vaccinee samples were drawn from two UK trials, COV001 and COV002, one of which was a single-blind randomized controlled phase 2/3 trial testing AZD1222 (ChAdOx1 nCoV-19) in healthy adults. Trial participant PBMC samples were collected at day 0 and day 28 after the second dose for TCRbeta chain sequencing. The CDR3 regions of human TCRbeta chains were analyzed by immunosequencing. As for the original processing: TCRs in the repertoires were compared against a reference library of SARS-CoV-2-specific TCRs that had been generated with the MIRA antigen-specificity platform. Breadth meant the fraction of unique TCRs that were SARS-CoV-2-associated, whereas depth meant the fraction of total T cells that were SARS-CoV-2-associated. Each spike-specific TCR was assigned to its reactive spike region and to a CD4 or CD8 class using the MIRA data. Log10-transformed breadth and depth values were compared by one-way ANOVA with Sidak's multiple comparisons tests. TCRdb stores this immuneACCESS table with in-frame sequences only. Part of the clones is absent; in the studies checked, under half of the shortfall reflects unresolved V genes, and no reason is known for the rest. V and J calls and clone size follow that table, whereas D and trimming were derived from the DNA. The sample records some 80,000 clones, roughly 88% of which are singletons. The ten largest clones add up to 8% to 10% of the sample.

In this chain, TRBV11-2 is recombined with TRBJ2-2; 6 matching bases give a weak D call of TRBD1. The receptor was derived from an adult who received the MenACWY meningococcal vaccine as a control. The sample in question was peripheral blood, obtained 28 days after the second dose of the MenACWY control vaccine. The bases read TGTGCCAGCAGTTATAAAATAATGTTAGGGGGAAAACCCGGGGAGCTGTTTTTT. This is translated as CASSYKIMLGGKPGELFF.